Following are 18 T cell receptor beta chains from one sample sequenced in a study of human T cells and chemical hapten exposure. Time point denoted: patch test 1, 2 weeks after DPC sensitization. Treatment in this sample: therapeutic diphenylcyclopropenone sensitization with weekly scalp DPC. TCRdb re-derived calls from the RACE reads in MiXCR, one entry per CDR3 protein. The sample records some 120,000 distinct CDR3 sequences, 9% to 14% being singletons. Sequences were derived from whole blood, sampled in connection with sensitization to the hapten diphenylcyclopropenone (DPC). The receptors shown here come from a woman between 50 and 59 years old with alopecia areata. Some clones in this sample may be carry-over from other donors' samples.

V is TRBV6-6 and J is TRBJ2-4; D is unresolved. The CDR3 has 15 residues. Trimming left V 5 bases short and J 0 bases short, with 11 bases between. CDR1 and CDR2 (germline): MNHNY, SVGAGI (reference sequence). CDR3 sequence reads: CASSQYKLAKNIQYF. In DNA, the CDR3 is TGTGCCAGCAGTCAATACAAGTTAGCCAAAAACATTCAGTACTTC.

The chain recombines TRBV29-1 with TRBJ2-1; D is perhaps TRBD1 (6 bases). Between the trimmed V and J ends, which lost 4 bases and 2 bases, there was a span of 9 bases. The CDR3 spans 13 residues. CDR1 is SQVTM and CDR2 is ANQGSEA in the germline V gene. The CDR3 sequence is CSVVQGTYNEQFF. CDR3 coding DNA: TGCAGCGTTGTACAGGGCACCTACAATGAGCAGTTCTTC.

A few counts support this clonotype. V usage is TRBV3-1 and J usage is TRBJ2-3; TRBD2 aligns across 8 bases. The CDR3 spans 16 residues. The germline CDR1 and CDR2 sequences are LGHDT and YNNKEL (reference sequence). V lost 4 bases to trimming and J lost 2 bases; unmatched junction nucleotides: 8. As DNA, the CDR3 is TGTGCCAGCAGCCGACCAACGGGACTAGACACAGATACGCAGTATTTT. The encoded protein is CASSRPTGLDTDTQYF.

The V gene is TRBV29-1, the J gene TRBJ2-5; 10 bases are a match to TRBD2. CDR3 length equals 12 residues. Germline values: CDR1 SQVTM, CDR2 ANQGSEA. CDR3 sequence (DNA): TGCAGTATAGCGGGGGGCATTGAGACCCAGTACTTC. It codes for CSIAGGIETQYF.

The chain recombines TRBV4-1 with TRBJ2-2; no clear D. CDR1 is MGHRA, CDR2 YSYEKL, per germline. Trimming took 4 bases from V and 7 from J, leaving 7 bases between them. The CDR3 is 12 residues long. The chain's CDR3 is CASSREDGELFF. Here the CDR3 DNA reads TGCGCCAGCAGCCGCGAGGACGGGGAGCTGTTTTTT.

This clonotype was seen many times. CDR3 sequence: CASSLPGAGNEKLFF. CDR3 coding DNA: TGTGCCAGCAGTTTGCCGGGAGCCGGGAATGAAAAACTGTTTTTT. The chain recombines TRBV28 with TRBJ1-4; D is ambiguous. The CDR3 extends over 15 amino acids. Germline V gives CDR1 MDHEN, CDR2 SYDVKM. V shed 3 bases and J shed 5 bases, with 13 bases lying between them. Drawing the rest from reference TRBV28 and TRBJ1-4, the complete variable domain is DVKVTQSSRYLVKRTGEKVFLECVQDMDHENMFWYRQDPGLGLRLIYFSYDVKMKEKGDIPEGYSVSREKKERFSLILESASTNQTSMYLCASSLPGAGNEKLFFGSGTQLSVL.

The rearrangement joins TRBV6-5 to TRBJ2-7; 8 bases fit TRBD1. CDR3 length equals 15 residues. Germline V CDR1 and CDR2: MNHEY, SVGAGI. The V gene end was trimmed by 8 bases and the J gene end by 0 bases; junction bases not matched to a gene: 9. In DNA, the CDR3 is TGTGCCAGCTCCACCGCAGGGGGCGCCTCCTACGAGCAGTACTTC. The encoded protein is CASSTAGGASYEQYF.

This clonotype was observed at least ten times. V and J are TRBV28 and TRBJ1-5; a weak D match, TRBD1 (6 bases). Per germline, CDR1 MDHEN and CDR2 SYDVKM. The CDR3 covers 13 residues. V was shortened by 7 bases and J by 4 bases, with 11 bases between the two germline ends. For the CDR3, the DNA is TGTGCCAGCATGCAGGGGTTGAATCAGCCCCAGCATTTT. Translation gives CASMQGLNQPQHF.

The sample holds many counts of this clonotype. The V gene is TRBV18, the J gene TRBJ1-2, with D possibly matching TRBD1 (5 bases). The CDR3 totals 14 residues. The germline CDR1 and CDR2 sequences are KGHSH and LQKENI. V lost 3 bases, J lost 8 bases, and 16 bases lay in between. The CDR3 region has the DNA TGTGCCAGCTCACCGGAGCAGGGAGGAGGCGGCTACACCTTC. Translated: CASSPEQGGGGYTF.

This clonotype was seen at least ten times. The CDR3 DNA is TGCAGTGCCCATAAAGCAGGTGTTTTAATCTACGAGCAGTACTTC. Protein sequence: CSAHKAGVLIYEQYF. This sequence joins TRBV20-1 and TRBJ2-7; no reliable D call. Germline loops: CDR1 DFQATT, CDR2 SNEGSKA (reference sequence). CDR3 length: 15 residues. Trimming left V 6 bases short and J 3 bases short, with 21 bases between.

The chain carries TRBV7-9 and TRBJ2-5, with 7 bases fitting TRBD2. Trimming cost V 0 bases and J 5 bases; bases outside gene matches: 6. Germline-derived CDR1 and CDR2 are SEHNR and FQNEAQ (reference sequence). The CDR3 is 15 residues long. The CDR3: CASSLAFTSVETQYF. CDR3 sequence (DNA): TGTGCCAGCAGCTTAGCGTTTACTAGCGTGGAGACCCAGTACTTC.

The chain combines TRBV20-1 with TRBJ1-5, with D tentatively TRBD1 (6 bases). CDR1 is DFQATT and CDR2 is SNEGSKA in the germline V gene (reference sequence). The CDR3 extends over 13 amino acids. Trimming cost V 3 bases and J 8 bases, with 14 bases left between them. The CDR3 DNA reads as TGCAGTGCTAGTCCCGGGGGCATGAAGCCCCAGCATTTT. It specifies CSASPGGMKPQHF.

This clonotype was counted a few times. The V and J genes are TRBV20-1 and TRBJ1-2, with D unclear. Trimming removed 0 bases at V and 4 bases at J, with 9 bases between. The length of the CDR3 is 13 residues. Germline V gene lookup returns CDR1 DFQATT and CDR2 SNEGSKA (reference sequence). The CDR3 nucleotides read TGCAGTGCTAGAGATATACGGATCTATGGCTACACCTTC. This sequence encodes CSARDIRIYGYTF.

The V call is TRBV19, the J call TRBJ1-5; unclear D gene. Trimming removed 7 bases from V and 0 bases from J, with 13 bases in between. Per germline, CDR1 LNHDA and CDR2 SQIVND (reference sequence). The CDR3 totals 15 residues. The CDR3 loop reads CASNQLGYSNQPQHF. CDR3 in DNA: TGTGCCAGTAACCAGTTGGGGTATAGCAATCAGCCCCAGCATTTT.

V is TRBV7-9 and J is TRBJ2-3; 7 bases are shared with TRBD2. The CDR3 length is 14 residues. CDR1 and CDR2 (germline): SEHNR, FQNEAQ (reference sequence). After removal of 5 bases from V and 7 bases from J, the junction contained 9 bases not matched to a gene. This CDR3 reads CASSPPGGTYTQYF. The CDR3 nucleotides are TGTGCCAGCAGCCCCCCGGGGGGAACCTATACGCAGTATTTT.

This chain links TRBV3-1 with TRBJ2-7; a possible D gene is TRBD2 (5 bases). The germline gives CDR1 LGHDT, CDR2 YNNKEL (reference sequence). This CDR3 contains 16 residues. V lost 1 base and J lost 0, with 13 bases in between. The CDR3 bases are TGTGCCAGCAGCCAAGGGTTCCTCGGGATCTCCTACGAGCAGTACTTC. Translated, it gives CASSQGFLGISYEQYF.

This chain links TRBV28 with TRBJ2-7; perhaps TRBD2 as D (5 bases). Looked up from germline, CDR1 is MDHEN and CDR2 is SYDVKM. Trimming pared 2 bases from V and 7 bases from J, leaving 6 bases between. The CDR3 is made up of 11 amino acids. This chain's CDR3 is CASSLRREQYF. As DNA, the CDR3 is TGTGCCAGCAGTTTAAGGAGGGAGCAGTACTTC.

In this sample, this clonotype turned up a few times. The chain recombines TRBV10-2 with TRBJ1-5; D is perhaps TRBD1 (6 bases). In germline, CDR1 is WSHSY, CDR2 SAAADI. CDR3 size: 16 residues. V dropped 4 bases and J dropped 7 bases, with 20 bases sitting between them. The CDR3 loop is CASSVGGRPIMQPQHF. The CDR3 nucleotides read TGCGCCAGCAGTGTGGGGGGGCGGCCTATCATGCAGCCCCAGCATTTT.